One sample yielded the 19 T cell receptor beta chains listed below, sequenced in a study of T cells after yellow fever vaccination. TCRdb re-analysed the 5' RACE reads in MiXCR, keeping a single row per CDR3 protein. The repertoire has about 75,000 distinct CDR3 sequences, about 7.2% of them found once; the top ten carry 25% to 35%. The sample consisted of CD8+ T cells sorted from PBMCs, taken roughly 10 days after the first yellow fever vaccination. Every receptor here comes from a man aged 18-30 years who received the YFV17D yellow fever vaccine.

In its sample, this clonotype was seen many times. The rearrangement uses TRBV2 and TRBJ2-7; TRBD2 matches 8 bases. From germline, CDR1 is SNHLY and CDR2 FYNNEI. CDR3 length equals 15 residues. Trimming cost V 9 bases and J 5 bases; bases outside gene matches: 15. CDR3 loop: CASATRASGLNEQYF. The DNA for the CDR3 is TGTGCCAGTGCTACGAGGGCTAGCGGGCTCAACGAGCAGTACTTC.

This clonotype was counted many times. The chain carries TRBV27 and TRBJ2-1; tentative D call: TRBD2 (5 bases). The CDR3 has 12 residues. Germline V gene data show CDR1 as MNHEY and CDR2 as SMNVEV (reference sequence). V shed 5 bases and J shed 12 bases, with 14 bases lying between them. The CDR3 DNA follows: TGTGCCAGCAGTGAAACCGGAAGCGGGCAGTTCTTC. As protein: CASSETGSGQFF.

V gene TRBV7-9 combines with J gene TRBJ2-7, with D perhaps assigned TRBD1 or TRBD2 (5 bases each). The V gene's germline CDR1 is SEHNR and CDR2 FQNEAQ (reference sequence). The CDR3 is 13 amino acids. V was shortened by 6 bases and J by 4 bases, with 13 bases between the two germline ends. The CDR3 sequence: CASRPGPKYEQYF. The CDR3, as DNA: TGTGCCAGCAGACCGGGACCTAAATACGAGCAGTACTTC.

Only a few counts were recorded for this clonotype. The CDR3 is CSARGRQGASKNIQYF. For the CDR3, the DNA is TGCAGTGCTAGGGGAAGACAGGGGGCGTCCAAAAACATTCAGTACTTC. The rearrangement joins TRBV20-1 to TRBJ2-4, with TRBD1 identical over 10 bases. CDR1 DFQATT and CDR2 SNEGSKA come from the germline V gene (reference sequence). V lost 3 bases, J lost 2 bases, and 7 bases stayed unmatched. CDR3 length: 16 amino acids.

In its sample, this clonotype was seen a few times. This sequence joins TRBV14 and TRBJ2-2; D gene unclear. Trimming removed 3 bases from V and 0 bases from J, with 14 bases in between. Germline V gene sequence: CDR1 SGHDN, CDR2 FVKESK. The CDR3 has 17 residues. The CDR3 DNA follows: TGTGCCAGCAGCCAGGACCCCACGGCGGCGAACACCGGGGAGCTGTTTTTT. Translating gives CASSQDPTAANTGELFF.

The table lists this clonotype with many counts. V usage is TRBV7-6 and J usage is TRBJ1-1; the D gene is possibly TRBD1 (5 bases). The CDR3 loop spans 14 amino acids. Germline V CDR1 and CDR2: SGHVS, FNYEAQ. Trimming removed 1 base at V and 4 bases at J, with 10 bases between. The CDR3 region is CASSLETVGTEAFF. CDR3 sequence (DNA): TGTGCCAGCAGCTTAGAGACAGTGGGCACTGAAGCTTTCTTT.

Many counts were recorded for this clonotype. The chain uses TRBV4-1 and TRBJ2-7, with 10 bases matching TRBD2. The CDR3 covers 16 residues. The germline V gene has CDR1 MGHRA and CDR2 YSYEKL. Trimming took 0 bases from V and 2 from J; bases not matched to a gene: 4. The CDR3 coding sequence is TGCGCCAGCAGCCAAGAGGTCCTAGCGGGGGCCTACGAGCAGTACTTC. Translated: CASSQEVLAGAYEQYF.

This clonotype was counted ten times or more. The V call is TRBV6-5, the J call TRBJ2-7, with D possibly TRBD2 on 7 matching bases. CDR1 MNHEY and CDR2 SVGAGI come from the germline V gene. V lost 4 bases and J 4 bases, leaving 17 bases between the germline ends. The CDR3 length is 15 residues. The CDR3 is CASSSQGGGGYEQYF. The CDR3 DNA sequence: TGTGCCAGCAGTTCCCAAGGGGGAGGGGGATACGAGCAGTACTTC.

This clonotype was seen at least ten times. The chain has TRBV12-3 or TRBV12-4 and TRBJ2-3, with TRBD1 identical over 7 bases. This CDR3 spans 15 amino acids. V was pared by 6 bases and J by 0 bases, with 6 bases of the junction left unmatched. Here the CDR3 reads CASSPIGGSTDTQYF. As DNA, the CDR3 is TGTGCCAGCAGCCCTATAGGGGGCAGCACAGATACGCAGTATTTT.

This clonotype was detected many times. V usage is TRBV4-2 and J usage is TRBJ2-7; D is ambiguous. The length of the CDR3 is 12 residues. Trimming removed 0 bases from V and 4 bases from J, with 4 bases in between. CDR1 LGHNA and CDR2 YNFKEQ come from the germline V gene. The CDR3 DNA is TGTGCCAGCAGCCAAGACGGGTACGAGCAGTACTTC. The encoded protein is CASSQDGYEQYF.

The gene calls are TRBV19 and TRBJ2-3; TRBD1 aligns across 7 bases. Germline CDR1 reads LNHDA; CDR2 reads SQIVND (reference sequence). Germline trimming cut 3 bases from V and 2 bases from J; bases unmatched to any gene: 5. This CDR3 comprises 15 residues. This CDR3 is CASSMGTVDTDTQYF. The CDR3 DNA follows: TGTGCCAGTAGTATGGGGACAGTCGACACAGATACGCAGTATTTT.

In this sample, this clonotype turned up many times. CDR3 nucleotide sequence: TGTGCCAGCAGTTCTCCCCCAGCGGGGTTAAACATTCAGTACTTC. It encodes CASSSPPAGLNIQYF. This chain links TRBV7-2 with TRBJ2-4; 7 bases map to TRBD2. Germline V gene sequence: CDR1 SGHTA, CDR2 FQGNSA. V trimming: 6 bases; J trimming: 6 bases; junction bases outside the gene matches: 11. CDR3 length: 15 residues. Full variable domain (rest looked up from reference TRBV7-2 and TRBJ2-4): GAGVSQSPSNKVTEKGKDVELRCDPISGHTALYWYRQSLGQGLEFLIYFQGNSAPDKSGLPSDRFSAERTGGSVSTLTIQRTQQEDSAVYLCASSSPPAGLNIQYFGAGTRLSVL.

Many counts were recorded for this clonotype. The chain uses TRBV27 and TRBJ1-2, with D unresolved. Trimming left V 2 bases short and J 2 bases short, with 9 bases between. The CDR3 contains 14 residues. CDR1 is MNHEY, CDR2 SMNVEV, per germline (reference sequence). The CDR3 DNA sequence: TGTGCCAGCAGTTTACAAGGGTCAAACTATGGCTACACCTTC. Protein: CASSLQGSNYGYTF.

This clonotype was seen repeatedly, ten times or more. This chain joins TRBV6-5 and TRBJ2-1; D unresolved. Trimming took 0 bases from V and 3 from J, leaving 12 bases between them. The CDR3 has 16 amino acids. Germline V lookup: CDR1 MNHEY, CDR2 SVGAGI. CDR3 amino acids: CASSYSLTTLYNEQFF. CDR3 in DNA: TGTGCCAGCAGTTACTCCCTGACAACCCTCTACAATGAGCAGTTCTTC.

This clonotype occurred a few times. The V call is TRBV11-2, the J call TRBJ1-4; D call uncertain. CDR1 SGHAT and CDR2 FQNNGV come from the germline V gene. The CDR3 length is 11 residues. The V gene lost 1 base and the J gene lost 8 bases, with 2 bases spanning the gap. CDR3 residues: CASSLAEKLFF. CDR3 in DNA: TGTGCCAGCAGCTTAGCGGAAAAACTGTTTTTT.

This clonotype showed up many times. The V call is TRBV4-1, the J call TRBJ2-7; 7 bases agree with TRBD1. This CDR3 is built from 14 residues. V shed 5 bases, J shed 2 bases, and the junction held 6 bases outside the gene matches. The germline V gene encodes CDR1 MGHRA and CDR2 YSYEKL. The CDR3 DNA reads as TGCGCCAGCAGCTTCCGGGACAGTACCTACGAGCAGTACGTC. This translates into CASSFRDSTYEQYV.

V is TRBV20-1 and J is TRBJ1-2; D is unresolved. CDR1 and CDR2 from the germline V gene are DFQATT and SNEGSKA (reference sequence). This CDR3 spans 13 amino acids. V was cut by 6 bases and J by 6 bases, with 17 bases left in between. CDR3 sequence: CSAILHTVDGYTF. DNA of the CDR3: TGCAGTGCCATTCTTCACACAGTCGATGGCTACACCTTC.

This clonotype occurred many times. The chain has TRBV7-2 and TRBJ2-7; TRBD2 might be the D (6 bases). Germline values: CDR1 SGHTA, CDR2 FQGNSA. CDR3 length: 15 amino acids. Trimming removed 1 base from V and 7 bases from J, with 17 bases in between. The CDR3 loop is CASSLDGGTRWEQYF. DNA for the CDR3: TGTGCCAGCAGCTTAGATGGAGGGACCAGGTGGGAGCAGTACTTC.

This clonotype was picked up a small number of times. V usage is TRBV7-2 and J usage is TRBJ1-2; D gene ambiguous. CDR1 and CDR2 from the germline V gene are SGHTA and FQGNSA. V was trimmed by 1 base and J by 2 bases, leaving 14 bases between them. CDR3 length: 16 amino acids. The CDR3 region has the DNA TGTGCCAGCAGCTTAGGGACCGGGCCCTTGAACTATGGCTACACCTTC. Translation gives CASSLGTGPLNYGYTF.